Each of the 5 T cell receptor beta chains below was sequenced from the same sample in a study of CD8+ T cells in alopecia areata. cDNA prepared by RNA extraction and subsequent reverse transcription served as the template for sequencing. Profiling relied on immunoSEQ multiplex PCR, and the TCRdb table lists in-frame clones only, not all of them. The data contain roughly 180,000 clones, over 55% of them singletons. The starting material was CD4+ T cells sorted from blood, obtained at week 0. Source of these receptors: a human donor with alopecia areata.

In this sample, this clone turned up a few times. The V and J genes are TRBV6-1 and TRBJ1-1; D not certain. The germline V and J ends were trimmed by 2 bases and 1 base, with 11 bases remaining between them. Germline V gives CDR1 MNHNS, CDR2 SASEGT. The CDR3 runs to 15 residues. CDR3 amino acids: CASSEMSDANTEAFF. DNA of the CDR3: TGTGCCAGCAGTGAAATGAGCGACGCGAACACTGAAGCTTTCTTT.

This clone has a handful of counts. The chain uses TRBV11-1 and TRBJ1-2, with D perhaps TRBD1 (5 bases). The V gene lost 1 base and the J gene lost 2 bases, with 11 bases spanning the gap. Germline CDR1 is SGHAT and CDR2 is FQDESV (reference sequence). The length of the CDR3 is 15 residues. The CDR3: CASSLEGQGNYGYTF. In DNA, the CDR3 is TGTGCCAGCAGCTTAGAAGGGCAGGGCAACTATGGCTACACCTTC.

In the case of this clone: Distinct nucleotide sequences in the sample also encode this CDR3. The chain employs TRBV30 and TRBJ1-2, with 7 positions matching TRBD1. The CDR3 is 13 residues long. CDR1 and CDR2 (germline): GTSNPN, SVGIG (reference sequence). The ends lost 0 bases at V and 4 bases at J; junction bases unmatched: 2. The CDR3 loop reads CAWSVGTAYGYTF. In nucleotides, the CDR3 is TGTGCCTGGAGTGTAGGGACAGCCTATGGCTACACCTTC.

The J gene is TRBJ2-1, the V gene TRBV7-2; D might be TRBD2 (5 bases). The germline V gene has CDR1 SGHTA and CDR2 FQGNSA. This CDR3 region has 13 residues. The V and J ends lost 5 bases and 10 bases respectively, with 15 bases between them. CDR3 bases: TGTGCCAGCAGCCTTATACTAGGCGGCGAGCAGTTCTTC. This codes for CASSLILGGEQFF.

A few counts support this clone. The chain carries TRBV11-2 and TRBJ2-1; D unclear. The V gene's germline CDR1 is SGHAT and CDR2 FQNNGV. The CDR3 contains 12 residues. Deletions cut 5 bases from V and 7 bases from J, with 9 bases between. Here the CDR3 reads CASSPTGNEQFF. The CDR3 bases are TGTGCCAGCAGCCCAACTGGGAATGAGCAGTTCTTC.